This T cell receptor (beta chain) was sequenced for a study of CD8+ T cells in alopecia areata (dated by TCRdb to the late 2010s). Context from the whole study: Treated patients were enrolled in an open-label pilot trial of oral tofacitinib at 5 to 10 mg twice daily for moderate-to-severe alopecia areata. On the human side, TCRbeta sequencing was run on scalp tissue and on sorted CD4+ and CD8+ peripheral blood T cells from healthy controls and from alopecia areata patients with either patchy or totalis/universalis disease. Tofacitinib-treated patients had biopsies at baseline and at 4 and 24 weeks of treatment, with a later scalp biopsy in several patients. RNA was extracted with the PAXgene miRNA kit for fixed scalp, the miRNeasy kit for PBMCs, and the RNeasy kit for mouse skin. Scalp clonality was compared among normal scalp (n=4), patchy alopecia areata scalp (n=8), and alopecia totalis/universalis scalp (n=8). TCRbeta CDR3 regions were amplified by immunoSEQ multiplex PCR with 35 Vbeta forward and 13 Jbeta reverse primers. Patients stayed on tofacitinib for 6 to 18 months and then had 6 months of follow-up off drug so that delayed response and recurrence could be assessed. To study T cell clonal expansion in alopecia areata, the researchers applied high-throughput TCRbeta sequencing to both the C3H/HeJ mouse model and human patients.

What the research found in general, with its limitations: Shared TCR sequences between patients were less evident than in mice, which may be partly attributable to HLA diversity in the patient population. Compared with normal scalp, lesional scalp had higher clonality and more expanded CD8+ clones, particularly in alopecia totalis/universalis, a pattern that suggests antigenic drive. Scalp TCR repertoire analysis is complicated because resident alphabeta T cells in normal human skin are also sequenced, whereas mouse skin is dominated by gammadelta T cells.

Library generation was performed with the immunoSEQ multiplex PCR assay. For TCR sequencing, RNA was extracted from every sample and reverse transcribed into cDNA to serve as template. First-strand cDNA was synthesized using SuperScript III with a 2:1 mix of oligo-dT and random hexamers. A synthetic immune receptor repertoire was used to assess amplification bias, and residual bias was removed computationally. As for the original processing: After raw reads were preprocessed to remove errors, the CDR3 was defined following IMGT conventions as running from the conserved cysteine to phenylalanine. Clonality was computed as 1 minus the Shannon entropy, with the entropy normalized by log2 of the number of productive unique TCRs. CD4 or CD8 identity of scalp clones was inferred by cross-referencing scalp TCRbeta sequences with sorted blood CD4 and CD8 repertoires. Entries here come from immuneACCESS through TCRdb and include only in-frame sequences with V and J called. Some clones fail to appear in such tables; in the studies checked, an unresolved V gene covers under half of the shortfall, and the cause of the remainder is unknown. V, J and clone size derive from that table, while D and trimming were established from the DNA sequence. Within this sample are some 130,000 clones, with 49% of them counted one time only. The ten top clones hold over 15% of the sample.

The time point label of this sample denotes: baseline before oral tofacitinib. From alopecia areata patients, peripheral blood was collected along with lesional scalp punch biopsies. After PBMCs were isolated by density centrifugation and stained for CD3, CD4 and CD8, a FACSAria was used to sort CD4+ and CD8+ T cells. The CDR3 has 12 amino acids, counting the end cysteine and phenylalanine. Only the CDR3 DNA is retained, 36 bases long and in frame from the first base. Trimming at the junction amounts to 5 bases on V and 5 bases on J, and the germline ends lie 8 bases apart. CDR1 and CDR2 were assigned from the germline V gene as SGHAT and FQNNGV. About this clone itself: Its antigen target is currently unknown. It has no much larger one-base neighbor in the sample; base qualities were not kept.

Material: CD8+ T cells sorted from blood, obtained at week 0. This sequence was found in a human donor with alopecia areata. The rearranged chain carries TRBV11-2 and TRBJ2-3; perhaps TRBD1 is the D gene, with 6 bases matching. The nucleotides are TGTGCCAGCAGCGTACAGGGAGATACGCAGTATTTT. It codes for CASSVQGDTQYF. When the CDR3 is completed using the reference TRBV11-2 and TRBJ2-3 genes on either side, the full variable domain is EAGVAQSPRYKIIEKRQSVAFWCNPISGHATLYWYQQILGQGPKLLIQFQNNGVVDDSQLPKDRFSAERLKGVDSTLKIQPAKLEDSAVYLCASSVQGDTQYFGPGTRLTVL.